This entry describes one T cell receptor beta chain. The record originates from a study of T cells in localized non-small cell lung cancer. Profiled with immunoSEQ multiplex PCR; TCRdb holds only in-frame clones, not every one. Of 55,000 to 75,000 clones in the sample, roughly 92% were seen once. The sequenced sample was peripheral blood, obtained before any cancer treatment. The receptor was isolated from a man between 40 and 70 years old with stage I lung adenocarcinoma.

CDR3 loop: CASSADLPGNTIYF. In DNA form, the CDR3 reads TGTGCCAGCAGCGCCGATCTCCCGGGAAACACCATATATTTT. This chain connects TRBV7-2 to TRBJ1-3; D is uncertain. CDR3 length: 14 amino acids. Germline lookup yields CDR1 SGHTA and CDR2 FQGNSA. V was cut by 5 bases and J by 4 bases, with 12 bases left in between.